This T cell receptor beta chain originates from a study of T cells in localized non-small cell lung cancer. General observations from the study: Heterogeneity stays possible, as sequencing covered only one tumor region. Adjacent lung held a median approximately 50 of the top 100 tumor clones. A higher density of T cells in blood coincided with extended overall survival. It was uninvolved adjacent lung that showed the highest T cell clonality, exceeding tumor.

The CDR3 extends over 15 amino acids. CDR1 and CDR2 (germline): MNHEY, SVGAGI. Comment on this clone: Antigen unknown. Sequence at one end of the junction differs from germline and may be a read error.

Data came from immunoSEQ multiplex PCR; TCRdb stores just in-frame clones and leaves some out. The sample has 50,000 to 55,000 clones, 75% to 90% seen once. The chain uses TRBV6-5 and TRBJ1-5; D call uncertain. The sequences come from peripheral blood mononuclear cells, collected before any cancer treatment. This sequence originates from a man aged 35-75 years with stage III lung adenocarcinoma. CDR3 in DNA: TGTGCCAGCAGAAGAAGCTCTGAAAGCAATCGGCCCCAGCATTTT. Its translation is CASRRSSESNRPQHF.